Listed here are 20 T cell receptor beta chains from one sample, sequenced in a study of blood T cell repertoires in COVID-19. Profiled with immunoSEQ multiplex PCR; TCRdb holds only in-frame clones, not every one. The repertoire holds roughly 120,000 clones, with 75% to 90% as singletons. The sample was peripheral blood. These receptors originate from a woman older than 75 with COVID-19, enrolled during active disease.

The gene calls are TRBV2 and TRBJ2-2; TRBD2 aligns across 7 bases. Germline-derived CDR1 and CDR2 are SNHLY and FYNNEI. The V gene end was trimmed by 6 bases and the J gene end by 3 bases; junction bases not matched to a gene: 7. There are 15 residues in the CDR3. The CDR3 coding sequence is TGTGCCAGCAGGCCGGGTAGCGGGTACACCGGGGAGCTGTTTTTT. Translating gives CASRPGSGYTGELFF.

This rearrangement joins TRBV28 to TRBJ1-6; D might be TRBD1 (5 bases). The ends were cut back, 7 bases at V and 7 bases at J, with 8 bases in the middle. In germline, CDR1 is MDHEN, CDR2 SYDVKM. This CDR3 is built from 12 residues. For the CDR3, the DNA is TGTGCCAGCACGGGGGAAAATTCACCCCTCCACTTT. It codes for CASTGENSPLHF.

The chain couples TRBV6-6 to TRBJ2-2; 8 bases fit TRBD2. Germline CDR1 is MNHNY and CDR2 is SVGAGI (reference sequence). V lost 6 bases to trimming and J lost 1 base; unmatched junction nucleotides: 4. The CDR3 is 15 residues long. The CDR3 region has the DNA TGTGCCAGCAGACCTACTAGCGGGAACACCGGGGAGCTGTTTTTT. Amino acids: CASRPTSGNTGELFF.

CDR3 nucleotides: TGTGCCAGCAGCTCGAGACAGGTTATCTCCTACGAGCAGTACTTC. Protein product: CASSSRQVISYEQYF. V usage is TRBV7-2 and J usage is TRBJ2-7; D is possibly TRBD1 (6 bases). The CDR3 length is 15 residues. Germline-derived CDR1 and CDR2 are SGHTA and FQGNSA. V lost 4 bases and J lost 0, with 13 bases in between.

The gene calls are TRBV28 and TRBJ2-5, with TRBD2 as a possible D gene (5 bases). There are 15 residues in the CDR3. Germline values: CDR1 MDHEN, CDR2 SYDVKM. V dropped 5 bases and J dropped 4 bases, with 17 bases sitting between them. Here the CDR3 DNA reads TGTGCCAGCAGTCGATCCGGACTCGCTCGAGAGACCCAGTACTTC. It translates to CASSRSGLARETQYF.

This chain connects TRBV27 to TRBJ2-3; the D gene is possibly TRBD2 (6 bases). CDR3 length: 14 residues. CDR1 and CDR2 from the germline V gene are MNHEY and SMNVEV (reference sequence). V lost 8 bases and J 0 bases, leaving 12 bases between the germline ends. In nucleotides, the CDR3 is TGTGCCAGCGGGCGGGACCATAGCACAGATACGCAGTATTTT. Translation gives CASGRDHSTDTQYF.

CDR3 loop: CASSLGKGRFSPLHF. In DNA form, the CDR3 reads TGTGCCAGCAGCTTAGGAAAGGGGCGGTTTTCACCCCTCCACTTT. This rearrangement joins TRBV11-1 to TRBJ1-6, with a weak D call TRBD1 (5 bases). Per the germline V gene, CDR1 is SGHAT and CDR2 is FQDESV (reference sequence). This CDR3 has 15 residues. V lost 1 base, J lost 9 bases, and 13 bases lay in between.

The chain combines TRBV29-1 with TRBJ2-1, with a possible D match to TRBD2 (6 bases). Germline CDR1 and CDR2: SQVTM and ANQGSEA. The CDR3 has 12 residues. Deletions cut 0 bases from V and 14 bases from J, with 14 bases between. CDR3 bases: TGCAGCGTTGAAGATCTGGGGACGGGAGAGTTCTTC. The encoded protein is CSVEDLGTGEFF.

V and J are TRBV7-9 and TRBJ1-2; D unresolved. Germline CDR1 SEHNR, CDR2 FQNEAQ (reference sequence). The V end lost 5 bases, the J end lost 1 base, and 8 bases lay between the germline ends. There are 13 residues in the CDR3. CDR3 loop: CASSHRGNYGYTF. The CDR3 nucleotides are TGTGCCAGCAGCCACCGCGGTAACTATGGCTACACCTTC.

The CDR3, as DNA: TGTGCCAGTAGTATTGGTCAGGTGAACACCGGGGAGCTGTTTTTT. This gives the protein CASSIGQVNTGELFF. The chain links TRBV19 to TRBJ2-2; D call uncertain. V was trimmed by 3 bases and J by 1 base, leaving 9 bases between them. The V gene's germline CDR1 is LNHDA and CDR2 SQIVND (reference sequence). This CDR3 has 15 amino acids.

This clone was seen a single time. V gene TRBV12-3 or TRBV12-4 combines with J gene TRBJ1-4; D is possibly TRBD1 (6 bases). This CDR3 has 13 amino acids. The germline V and J ends were trimmed by 7 bases and 5 bases, with 11 bases remaining between them. The CDR3 region has the DNA TGTGCCAGCAAAAGGGACACAAATGAAAAACTGTTTTTT. Translation gives CASKRDTNEKLFF.

This CDR3 is CASSLLGGTQYF. The CDR3 DNA sequence: TGTGCCAGCAGCCTCCTCGGGGGGACGCAGTATTTT. The chain couples TRBV3-1 (or the pseudogene TRBV3-2) to TRBJ2-3, with 7 bases that match TRBD2. The CDR3 extends over 12 amino acids. The germline gives CDR1 LGHDT, CDR2 YNNKEL (reference sequence). The ends lost 4 bases at V and 9 bases at J; junction bases unmatched: 4.

This clone has just one count. The rearrangement uses TRBV7-2 and TRBJ1-2; TRBD1 agrees at 8 bases. This CDR3 is built from 12 residues. Germline V gene lookup returns CDR1 SGHTA and CDR2 FQGNSA. Trimming removed 5 bases from V and 9 bases from J; junction bases left unmatched: 5. The CDR3 coding sequence is TGTGCCAGCAGCCCGACAGGGGTTCGCTACACCTTC. It yields the protein CASSPTGVRYTF.

J is TRBJ2-2 and V is TRBV5-4; 9 nucleotides agree with TRBD2. CDR1 is SGHNT, CDR2 YYREEE, per germline (reference sequence). This CDR3 region has 16 residues. Trimming took 3 bases from V and 3 from J; bases not matched to a gene: 6. CDR3 sequence (DNA): TGTGCCAGCAGCTCGGGGACTAGCAGTCACACCGGGGAGCTGTTTTTT. Protein product: CASSSGTSSHTGELFF.

This rearrangement joins TRBV11-2 to TRBJ2-3, with 16 nucleotides matching TRBD2. The CDR3 contains 19 residues. Germline loops: CDR1 SGHAT, CDR2 FQNNGV. Trimming cost V 5 bases and J 4 bases; bases outside gene matches: 12. CDR3 bases: TGTGCCAGCAGCCTCGGGACTAGCGGGAGGGCCTTTGAAGCAGATACGCAGTATTTT. Translation: CASSLGTSGRAFEADTQYF.

CDR3 nucleotides: TGTGCCAGCAGCCAAGCCCCCGGCACTGAAGCTTTCTTT. This encodes CASSQAPGTEAFF. The V and J genes are TRBV14 and TRBJ1-1; D is unresolved. The V gene's germline CDR1 is SGHDN and CDR2 FVKESK. With 1 base removed from V and 4 bases from J, the gap between germline ends came to 7 bases. This CDR3 is 13 amino acids long.

The chain uses TRBV5-1 and TRBJ2-2; no reliable D call. The J call is in doubt because the DNA end fits TRBJ1-3 better. The CDR3 loop spans 14 amino acids. Germline loops: CDR1 SGHRS, CDR2 YFSETQ. The CDR3 here is CASSEGLSGNTIYF. In DNA, the CDR3 is TGCGCCAGTTCGGAGGGCCTCTCTGGAAACACCATATATTTT.

The chain couples TRBV10-3 to TRBJ2-3; a weak D match, TRBD2 (6 bases). This CDR3 has 14 residues. V was shortened by 2 bases and J by 4 bases, with 10 bases between the two germline ends. The V gene's germline CDR1 is ENHRY and CDR2 SYGVKD. CDR3 coding DNA: TGTGCCATCAGTGAGGGGGGGTACCCAGATACGCAGTATTTT. The encoded protein is CAISEGGYPDTQYF.

This rearrangement joins TRBV19 to TRBJ2-1, with 7 bases aligning to TRBD2. CDR3 length equals 16 residues. In germline, CDR1 is LNHDA, CDR2 SQIVND (reference sequence). Trimming took 6 bases from V and 2 from J; bases not matched to a gene: 10. The CDR3 coding sequence is TGTGCCAGTAGGGGTAGCGGGCTGAATACCTACAATGAGCAGTTCTTC. Translated: CASRGSGLNTYNEQFF.

The chain couples TRBV18 to TRBJ1-2; tentatively, D is TRBD1 (6 bases). V was cut by 3 bases and J by 2 bases, with 7 bases left in between. This CDR3 comprises 13 residues. Germline lookup yields CDR1 KGHSH and CDR2 LQKENI. CDR3 bases: TGTGCCAGCTCACCGGACAGAAACTATGGCTACACCTTC. It is translated as CASSPDRNYGYTF.